One and the same sample provided the 22 T cell receptor beta chains below, sequenced in a study of regulatory T cells in long-lasting Graves disease. Regarding time point: persistent/refractory GD, antithyroid drugs over 5 years with positive TRAb. RNA extracted from PBMCs served as the sequencing template. Both iRepertoire HTBI primers and Arm-PCR of CDR3 regions were used to build the TCR beta libraries. MiXCR was run by TCRdb on the multiplex PCR reads, yielding one entry per CDR3 protein. Altogether 650,000 to 700,000 distinct CDR3 sequences are present, around 30% being singletons, with the ten largest covering about 40%. The sequencing here drew on peripheral blood mononuclear cells (PBMCs), taken when the disease was refractory, from a patient treated with antithyroid drugs. These receptors all come from a female donor with Graves disease.

This clonotype was observed a handful of times. The J gene is TRBJ2-7, the V gene TRBV20-1; no definite D call. The V and J ends lost 3 bases and 3 bases respectively, with 12 bases between them. Germline CDR1 is DFQATT and CDR2 is SNEGSKA (reference sequence). The CDR3 extends over 13 amino acids. CDR3: CSASGRPNYEQYF. CDR3 sequence (DNA): TGCAGTGCTAGTGGCAGGCCCAACTACGAGCAGTACTTC.

This rearrangement joins TRBV5-6 to TRBJ1-2, with TRBD1 as a possible D gene (5 bases). The CDR3 covers 13 residues. The ends were cut back, 1 base at V and 8 bases at J, with 12 bases in the middle. Germline V gene sequence: CDR1 SGHDT, CDR2 YYEEEE. CDR3 amino acids: CASSLPRVQGYTF. The CDR3 nucleotides are TGTGCCAGCAGCTTGCCCAGGGTTCAAGGCTACACCTTC. Variable domain in full (rest from reference TRBV5-6 and TRBJ1-2): DAGVTQSPTHLIKTRGQQVTLRCSPKSGHDTVSWYQQALGQGPQFIFQYYEEEERQRGNFPDRFSGHQFPNYSSELNVNALLLGDSALYLCASSLPRVQGYTFGSGTRLTVV.

This clonotype was found many times. This rearrangement joins TRBV11-2 to TRBJ1-1; D remains unclear. V shed 5 bases and J shed 5 bases, with 6 bases lying between them. This CDR3 spans 11 amino acids. From germline, CDR1 is SGHAT and CDR2 FQNNGV. The CDR3 bases are TGTGCCAGCAGCGCCATGACTGAAGCTTTCTTT. It translates to CASSAMTEAFF. The whole variable domain, remainder taken from reference TRBV11-2 and TRBJ1-1, is EAGVAQSPRYKIIEKRQSVAFWCNPISGHATLYWYQQILGQGPKLLIQFQNNGVVDDSQLPKDRFSAERLKGVDSTLKIQPAKLEDSAVYLCASSAMTEAFFGQGTRLTVV.

In its sample, this clonotype was seen a few times. The rearrangement joins TRBV7-3 to TRBJ2-7, with 7 positions matching TRBD2. With 2 bases clipped from V and 3 bases from J, the junction kept 7 bases outside the gene matches. CDR3 size: 15 residues. CDR1 and CDR2 from the germline V gene are SGHTA and FQGTGA. CDR3 amino acids: CASSLDASGYYEQYF. CDR3 coding DNA: TGTGCCAGCAGCTTAGACGCTAGCGGATACTACGAGCAGTACTTC.

This clonotype turned up a few times. V usage is TRBV20-1 and J usage is TRBJ1-2; D ambiguous. CDR1 DFQATT and CDR2 SNEGSKA come from the germline V gene (reference sequence). CDR3 length: 15 residues. V gave up 6 bases and J gave up 1 base, with 18 bases separating them. The CDR3 is CSAKDRAAGNYGYTF. In DNA, the CDR3 is TGCAGTGCGAAAGATCGGGCGGCGGGTAACTATGGCTACACCTTC.

The chain links TRBV12-5 to TRBJ2-1; D remains unclear. The CDR3 sequence is 17 residues long. V lost 6 bases and J lost 4, with 22 bases in between. CDR1 and CDR2 (germline): LGHNT, FRNRAP. The CDR3 loop reads CASGSPSGISNYNEQFF. The CDR3 DNA reads TGTGCTAGTGGCTCCCCCTCGGGTATTTCAAATTACAATGAGCAGTTCTTC. Variable domain in full (rest from reference TRBV12-5 and TRBJ2-1): DARVTQTPRHKVTEMGQEVTMRCQPILGHNTVFWYRQTMMQGLELLAYFRNRAPLDDSGMPKDRFSAEMPDATLATLKIQPSEPRDSAVYFCASGSPSGISNYNEQFFGPGTRLTVL.

This clonotype was seen only once. The rearrangement links TRBV24-1 to TRBJ2-1; D perhaps matches TRBD2 (6 bases). CDR3 length: 15 residues. The V gene lost 4 bases and the J gene lost 6 bases, with 15 bases spanning the gap. Germline assignment: CDR1 KGHDR and CDR2 SFDVKD. CDR3 DNA: TGTGCCACCAGTGACTCCACGGGAGTAGTCAATGAGCAGTTCTTC. This encodes CATSDSTGVVNEQFF.

V and J are TRBV28 and TRBJ1-1, with unresolved D. The CDR3 length is 12 residues. V shed 9 bases and J shed 4 bases, with 12 bases lying between them. CDR1 is MDHEN and CDR2 is SYDVKM in the germline V gene. The CDR3 nucleotides are TGTGCCAGTTTATTCGGGAGCACTGAAGCTTTCTTT. It specifies CASLFGSTEAFF. Full variable domain (rest looked up from reference TRBV28 and TRBJ1-1): DVKVTQSSRYLVKRTGEKVFLECVQDMDHENMFWYRQDPGLGLRLIYFSYDVKMKEKGDIPEGYSVSREKKERFSLILESASTNQTSMYLCASLFGSTEAFFGQGTRLTVV.

The rearrangement joins TRBV7-2 to TRBJ1-3; a possible D gene is TRBD1 (5 bases). This CDR3 is built from 15 residues. Germline assignment: CDR1 SGHTA and CDR2 FQGNSA. V was pared by 5 bases and J by 0 bases, with 11 bases between. The CDR3 DNA reads as TGTGCCAGCAGCCCATGGGGGACCTCTGGAAACACCATATATTTT. The encoded protein is CASSPWGTSGNTIYF.

Here the CDR3 DNA reads TGTGCCATCAGCAGAAACACTGAAGCTTTCTTT. Translated, it gives CAISRNTEAFF. The genes are TRBV10-3 and TRBJ1-1; D is undetermined. The germline gives CDR1 ENHRY, CDR2 SYGVKD. With 6 bases removed from V and 2 bases from J, the gap between germline ends came to 4 bases. The CDR3 covers 11 residues.

This clonotype was observed a few times. The CDR3 sequence: CASSITTGGTEAFF. In DNA, the CDR3 is TGTGCCAGCAGTATAACGACAGGGGGCACTGAAGCTTTCTTT. This chain uses TRBV28 with TRBJ1-1; 9 nucleotides match TRBD1. Trimming removed 5 bases from V and 4 bases from J; junction bases left unmatched: 5. Germline CDR1 MDHEN, CDR2 SYDVKM. The CDR3 spans 14 residues.

The rearrangement uses TRBV7-3 and TRBJ2-5; TRBD2 matches at 9 bases. There are 15 residues in the CDR3. The junction had 4 bases not matched to a gene; V was cut back by 3 bases and J by 2 bases. Germline V gene sequence: CDR1 SGHTA, CDR2 FQGTGA. The CDR3 sequence: CASSFLAGYQETQYF. As DNA, the CDR3 is TGTGCCAGCAGCTTCCTAGCGGGGTATCAAGAGACCCAGTACTTC.

Ten or more counts support this clonotype. V gene TRBV11-1 combines with J gene TRBJ2-7; 12 nucleotides align to TRBD1. The J segment lost 8 bases and the V segment lost 2 bases, leaving 4 bases of the junction unmatched. The CDR3 runs to 14 residues. From germline, CDR1 is SGHAT and CDR2 FQDESV (reference sequence). CDR3 sequence (DNA): TGTGCCAGCAGCTTACGCGGGACAGGGGGCAAGCAGTACTTC. This codes for CASSLRGTGGKQYF.

The chain uses TRBV7-2 and TRBJ1-4; D unresolved. V gave up 1 base and J gave up 7 bases, with 10 bases separating them. The CDR3 consists of 14 residues. The V gene's germline CDR1 is SGHTA and CDR2 FQGNSA. CDR3 sequence: CASSLEGGSEKLFF. CDR3 sequence (DNA): TGTGCCAGCAGCTTAGAAGGCGGATCTGAAAAACTGTTTTTT.

This clonotype showed up just a few times. This chain uses TRBV29-1 with TRBJ2-1; D is undetermined. Germline V gene sequence: CDR1 SQVTM, CDR2 ANQGSEA. V lost 2 bases to trimming and J lost 3 bases, with 14 bases between them. There are 15 residues in the CDR3. CDR3 region: CSVEKGNGNYNEQFF. Here the CDR3 DNA reads TGCAGCGTTGAAAAAGGGAATGGGAACTACAATGAGCAGTTCTTC.

J is TRBJ1-4 and V is TRBV7-9, with D perhaps matching TRBD1 (6 bases). V shed 4 bases and J shed 3 bases, with 15 bases lying between them. The CDR3 consists of 16 residues. Germline V gene data show CDR1 as SEHNR and CDR2 as FQNEAQ (reference sequence). For the CDR3, the DNA is TGTGCCAGCAGCTCCAGTAGACAGGCCCCTAATGAAAAACTGTTTTTT. As protein: CASSSSRQAPNEKLFF.

V gene TRBV7-2 combines with J gene TRBJ2-7; 14 nucleotides line up with TRBD2. Per germline, CDR1 SGHTA and CDR2 FQGNSA. This CDR3 has 18 amino acids. The V segment lost 1 base and the J segment 0 bases; nucleotides outside the gene matches: 5. The CDR3 reads CASSLGLAGGMSSYEQYF. CDR3 in DNA: TGTGCCAGCAGCTTAGGACTAGCGGGAGGGATGAGCTCCTACGAGCAGTACTTC.

This clonotype was counted a few times. The chain employs TRBV10-3 and TRBJ2-7; 9 bases match TRBD2. V shed 5 bases, J shed 2 bases, and the junction held 4 bases outside the gene matches. This CDR3 comprises 14 residues. Per the germline V gene, CDR1 is ENHRY and CDR2 is SYGVKD. Here the CDR3 DNA reads TGTGCCATCAGTCGTTCTAGCGGGACCTACGAGCAGTACTTC. Translated, it gives CAISRSSGTYEQYF.

The chain is built from TRBV12-3 or TRBV12-4 and TRBJ2-1, with D maybe TRBD1 (5 bases). CDR3 size: 16 residues. The V end lost 3 bases, the J end lost 5 bases, and 17 bases lay between the germline ends. CDR3 DNA sequence: TGTGCCAGCAGTTTTAACCGTGCACAGACAGACAATGAGCAGTTCTTC. Amino acid sequence: CASSFNRAQTDNEQFF.

The chain employs TRBV6-2 or TRBV6-3 and TRBJ2-7; 8 positions agree with TRBD1. CDR3 length: 15 residues. Germline CDR1 reads MNHEY; CDR2 reads SVGEGT. The ends lost 5 bases at V and 2 bases at J; junction bases unmatched: 8. CDR3 protein: CASSGNRGVPYEQYF. The CDR3 coding sequence is TGTGCCAGCAGTGGTAACAGGGGGGTCCCCTACGAGCAGTACTTC.

The chain joins TRBV6-1 to TRBJ2-7; 7 positions match TRBD2. The CDR3 has 15 residues. Trimming at V came to 6 bases and at J to 2 bases, leaving 10 bases not matched to a gene. Germline V gene lookup returns CDR1 MNHNS and CDR2 SASEGT. CDR3 region: CASRKGLAEAYEQYF. The CDR3 region has the DNA TGTGCCAGCAGAAAGGGGCTAGCGGAGGCCTACGAGCAGTACTTC.

The rearrangement links TRBV20-1 to TRBJ2-5; 7 bases match TRBD1. Per the germline V gene, CDR1 is DFQATT and CDR2 is SNEGSKA (reference sequence). J gave up 4 bases and V 1 base, and 18 bases lay outside the gene matches. The CDR3 is 18 amino acids. The CDR3 is CSARVKIETGRGLETQYF. CDR3 nucleotide sequence: TGCAGTGCTAGAGTGAAAATAGAGACAGGGAGAGGATTAGAGACCCAGTACTTC.